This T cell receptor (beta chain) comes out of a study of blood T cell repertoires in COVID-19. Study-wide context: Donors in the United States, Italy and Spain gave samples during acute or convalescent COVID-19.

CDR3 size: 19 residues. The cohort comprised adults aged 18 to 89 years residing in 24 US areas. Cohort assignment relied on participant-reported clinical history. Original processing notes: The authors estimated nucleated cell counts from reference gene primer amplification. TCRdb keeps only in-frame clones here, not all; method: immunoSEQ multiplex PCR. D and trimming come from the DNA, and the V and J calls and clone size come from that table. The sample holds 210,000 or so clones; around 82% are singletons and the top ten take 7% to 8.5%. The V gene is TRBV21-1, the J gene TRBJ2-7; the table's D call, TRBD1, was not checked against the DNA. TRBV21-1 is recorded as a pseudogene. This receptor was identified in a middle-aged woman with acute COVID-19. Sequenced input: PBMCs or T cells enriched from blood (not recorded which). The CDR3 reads CASSTRRVPGQGDAYEQYF. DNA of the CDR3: TGTGCCAGCAGCACCCGAAGGGTTCCGGGACAGGGTGATGCCTACGAGCAGTACTTC.